The source of this T cell receptor (beta chain) is a study of cytomegalovirus exposure and HLA in healthy donors. Primers: 60 Vbeta forward and 13 Jbeta reverse. Using immunoSEQ multiplex PCR, the repertoire was profiled, and TCRdb retains in-frame clones only, with some absent. Of roughly 80,000 clones detected, approximately 71% appear once; the ten largest clones hold 7% to 8.5%. In this sample, this clone turned up a few times. The sequenced material came from PBMCs. The sequence came from a woman aged 40 to 50 in good health and CMV-seronegative.

CDR3 nucleotide sequence: TGTGCCAGCAGTTTAAGGAGCAAAAGGAATCTCCGGCAGTACTTC. It codes for CASSLRSKRNLRQYF. This chain connects TRBV28 to TRBJ2-7; D is ambiguous. Germline V lookup: CDR1 MDHEN, CDR2 SYDVKM. V was pared by 2 bases and J by 9 bases, with 20 bases between. CDR3 size: 15 residues.